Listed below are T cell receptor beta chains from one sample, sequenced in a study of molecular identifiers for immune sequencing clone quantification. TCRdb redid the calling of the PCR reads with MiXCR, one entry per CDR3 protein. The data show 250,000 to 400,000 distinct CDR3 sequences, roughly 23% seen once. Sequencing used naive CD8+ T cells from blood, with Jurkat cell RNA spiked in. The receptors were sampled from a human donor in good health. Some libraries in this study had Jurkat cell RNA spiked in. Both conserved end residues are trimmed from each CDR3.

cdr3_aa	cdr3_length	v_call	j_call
ASSQDFGAGYTDTQY	15	TRBV14	TRBJ2-3
ASSGTLSGELF	11	TRBV6-2/TRBV6-3	TRBJ2-2
AWSNGQGGSYGYT	13	TRBV30	TRBJ1-2
ASGGGGEQY	9	TRBV6-6	TRBJ2-7
ASSISAVYGYT	11	TRBV19	TRBJ1-2
ASSYGGSSYEQY	12	TRBV27	TRBJ2-7
ASSQEGRGTNEKLF	14	TRBV4-3	TRBJ1-4
ATLRSDRVNYGYT	13	TRBV2	TRBJ1-2
ASSDRLAGFTDTQY	14	TRBV5-3	TRBJ2-3
ASRPGPAGEAYEQY	14	TRBV27	TRBJ2-7
ASSQWSGTENYEQY	14	TRBV3-1	TRBJ2-7
ASRLGLYTDTQY	12	TRBV28	TRBJ2-3
ASRGTTRGETQY	12	TRBV7-9	TRBJ2-5
ATSKGGGIRTEAF	13	TRBV15	TRBJ1-1
ASSLDDRGFWAKNIQY	16	TRBV7-9	TRBJ2-4
ASSYSVAGTRSSEQY	15	TRBV6-2/TRBV6-3	TRBJ2-7
ASSQDLRTSNYGYT	14	TRBV4-1	TRBJ1-2
ASSLDPADTQY	11	TRBV11-2	TRBJ2-3
ASARASLAGNTDTQY	15	TRBV6-5	TRBJ2-3
ASNPTGLSYEQY	12	TRBV28	TRBJ2-7
ASSQAGELF	9	TRBV4-1	TRBJ2-2
ASRLAGLHEQY	11	TRBV6-2/TRBV6-3	TRBJ2-7
ASSELEEGEKLF	12	TRBV2	TRBJ1-4
ATRVGTEAF	9	TRBV19	TRBJ1-1
ASSYGRYEQY	10	TRBV6-6	TRBJ2-7
SVEEGLAGDEQY	12	TRBV29-1	TRBJ2-7
ASLIRHEGMNTEAF	14	TRBV12-3/TRBV12-4	TRBJ1-1
ASSLAGYSTDTQY	13	TRBV7-9	TRBJ2-3
ASSQETSEQY	10	TRBV14	TRBJ2-7